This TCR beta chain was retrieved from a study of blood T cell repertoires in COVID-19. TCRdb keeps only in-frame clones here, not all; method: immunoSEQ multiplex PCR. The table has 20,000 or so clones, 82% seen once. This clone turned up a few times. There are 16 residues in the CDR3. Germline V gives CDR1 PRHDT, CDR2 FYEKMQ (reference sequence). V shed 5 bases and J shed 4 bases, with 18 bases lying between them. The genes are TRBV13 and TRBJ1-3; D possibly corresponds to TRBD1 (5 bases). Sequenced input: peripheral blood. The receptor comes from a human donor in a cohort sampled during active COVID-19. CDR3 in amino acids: CASSPAGSTAGNTIYF. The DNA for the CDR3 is TGTGCCAGCAGCCCCGCAGGGTCTACGGCCGGAAACACCATATATTTT.